Below, 8 T cell receptor beta chains from the same sample are listed, as sequenced in a study of blood T cell repertoires in COVID-19 (dated by TCRdb to 2019 to 2021). Libraries were prepared through the immunoSEQ multiplex PCR assay. The source is immuneACCESS, and TCRdb retained only in-frame sequences with V and J called. Part of the clones is not carried over; for the studies checked, unresolved V genes explain less than half of this, and the remainder is unexplained. The sample yields under 100,000 clones; 75% to 90% were counted once. The biggest ten clones account for 3% to 4% of the sample. The specimen was peripheral blood. The receptors here all came from a woman aged 70-85 years with acute or convalescent COVID-19.

This chain connects TRBV10-1 to TRBJ1-6, with a weak D call TRBD1 (5 bases). There are 12 residues in the CDR3. The germline V and J ends were trimmed by 9 bases and 10 bases, with 13 bases remaining between them. Germline values: CDR1 WNHNN, CDR2 SYGVQD (reference sequence). CDR3 residues: CASSQGGSPLHF. The CDR3 DNA reads TGCGCCAGTTCCCAGGGTGGATCACCCCTCCACTTT.

V is TRBV29-1 and J is TRBJ2-7; 9 bases fit TRBD2. CDR3 size: 15 residues. The germline V gene encodes CDR1 SQVTM and CDR2 ANQGSEA. Trimming at V came to 4 bases and at J to 2 bases, leaving 9 bases not matched to a gene. CDR3 sequence (DNA): TGCAGCGTTGGCGAACCTAGCGGGACAACCTACGAGCAGTACTTC. It translates to CSVGEPSGTTYEQYF.

The V and J genes are TRBV7-2 and TRBJ1-1; possible D gene TRBD1, 5 bases. With 4 bases removed from V and 1 base from J, the gap between germline ends came to 10 bases. CDR3 length: 14 residues. Germline V gene data show CDR1 as SGHTA and CDR2 as FQGNSA. The CDR3 nucleotides are TGTGCCAGCAGCTGGCGGGGGTCGAACACTGAAGCTTTCTTT. Amino acid sequence: CASSWRGSNTEAFF. Drawing the rest from reference TRBV7-2 and TRBJ1-1, the complete variable domain is GAGVSQSPSNKVTEKGKDVELRCDPISGHTALYWYRQSLGQGLEFLIYFQGNSAPDKSGLPSDRFSAERTGGSVSTLTIQRTQQEDSAVYLCASSWRGSNTEAFFGQGTRLTVV.

The chain employs TRBV6-5 and TRBJ1-2; 7 bases are a match to TRBD1. V shed 5 bases, J shed 6 bases, and the junction held 6 bases outside the gene matches. Looked up from germline, CDR1 is MNHEY and CDR2 is SVGAGI. The CDR3 extends over 13 amino acids. The CDR3 sequence: CASSLRDSNGYTF. The CDR3 DNA reads TGTGCCAGCAGTCTCCGGGACAGTAATGGCTACACCTTC.

The J gene is TRBJ2-3, the V gene TRBV19, with 8 nucleotides matching TRBD1. The CDR3 has 14 amino acids. J gave up 9 bases and V 3 bases, and 8 bases lay outside the gene matches. CDR1 and CDR2 (germline): LNHDA, SQIVND (reference sequence). The CDR3, as DNA: TGTGCCAGTAGTATCCCAGGGGGCTCCTGGACGCAGTATTTT. Protein product: CASSIPGGSWTQYF.

The V and J genes are TRBV5-8 and TRBJ2-7; 8 bases are a match to TRBD1. Germline CDR1 is SGHTS and CDR2 is YDEGEE. V shed 5 bases and J 3 bases; nucleotides not matched to a gene: 7. The CDR3 contains 14 residues. CDR3 region: CASRRPGQDYEQYV. CDR3 nucleotide sequence: TGTGCCAGCAGACGCCCGGGACAGGACTACGAGCAGTACGTC.

This clone was observed a few times. The chain combines TRBV19 with TRBJ1-1; TRBD1 matches 8 bases. The CDR3 contains 14 residues. Germline V gene data show CDR1 as LNHDA and CDR2 as SQIVND (reference sequence). With 4 bases clipped from V and 6 bases from J, the junction kept 7 bases outside the gene matches. As DNA, the CDR3 is TGTGCCAGTAGTACAGGGCAGGGGGCTTCTGAAGCTTTCTTT. Amino acid sequence: CASSTGQGASEAFF.

The chain's CDR3 is CATSDARQANNQPQHF. The CDR3 DNA reads as TGTGCCACCAGTGATGCACGACAGGCAAACAATCAGCCCCAGCATTTT. The gene calls are TRBV24-1 and TRBJ1-5; maybe TRBD1 (6 bases). With 3 bases removed from V and 3 bases from J, the gap between germline ends came to 14 bases. Looked up from germline, CDR1 is KGHDR and CDR2 is SFDVKD. This CDR3 comprises 16 residues.